This TCR beta chain is drawn from a study of Ad26.COV2.S vaccination and SARS-CoV-2 variants (dated by TCRdb to the early 2020s). General notes on the study: Donors in the vaccine arm were drawn from COV1001, a phase I-IIa trial of Ad26.COV2.S in healthy adults that was multicentre, randomized, double-blind and placebo-controlled. Ad26.COV2.S was administered intramuscularly at a dose of 5x10^10 or 1x10^11 viral particles, either as one shot or as two shots given 56 days apart. Sequencing of the TCRbeta repertoire served to evaluate the specificity and breadth of SARS-CoV-2-reactive T cell receptors following Ad26.COV2.S vaccination. A total of approximately 30 samples were included in the TCR-sequenced set, comprising around 20 Ad26.COV2.S vaccine recipients, 5 placebo recipients and 8 SARS-CoV-2 convalescent individuals. Trial participants were randomized into five groups of five: low-dose or high-dose Ad26.COV2.S given once or twice, or placebo on both occasions. Throughout the experiments and outcome assessment, investigators stayed blinded to trial group allocation. The paper as a whole reports these results and caveats: Non-spike TCR breadth was comparable between vaccine and placebo recipients, consistent with the vaccine containing only spike. Compared with placebo recipients, Ad26.COV2.S recipients showed higher spike-specific TCR breadth (P = 0.0014). The authors noted that total T cell responses may have been underestimated by the TCR breadth and depth analyses. The study was not powered to compare responses between vaccine doses or regimens. Substantial breadth of spike-specific CD8+ and CD4+ T cell responses was reported after vaccination.

Comment on this clone: This receptor's antigen is unknown. The input lacks base qualities; no much larger clone sits a single base away.

The sample's treatment or condition label, decoded: about 20 received Ad26.COV2.S at low or high dose, single or two shots; a few received placebo; per-sample allocation not given. Repertoires of vaccine and placebo recipients were sequenced from samples taken on day 63 after the first injection. Cohort 1b enrolled about two dozen adults aged 18-55 years at a single site in Boston, USA, between 29 July and 7 August 2020. As a vaccine, Ad26.COV2.S was a replication-incompetent adenovirus type 26 vector that expressed a prefusion-stabilized SARS-CoV-2 spike protein derived from the original Wuhan strain. The immunoSEQ Assay was the method used to sequence TCRbeta CDR3 regions. After extraction, genomic DNA underwent amplification by bias-controlled multiplex PCR, followed by high-throughput sequencing. In the authors' own workflow: To quantify the absolute abundance of every unique TCRbeta CDR3 region, sequences were collapsed and filtered. Usable DNA was measured by amplifying reference genes present in all nucleated cells, and TCRbeta template counts were normalized to that usable DNA to estimate T cell fraction. Repertoire TCRs were annotated as SARS-CoV-2-specific by exact matching of V gene, CDR3 amino acid sequence and J gene to a known reactive TCR set. The reference SARS-CoV-2 TCR set came from MIRA and was filtered for enrichment in COVID-19-positive ImmuneCODE repertoires, removing public or cross-reactive TCRs. Drawing on the MIRA antigens, annotated TCRs were analysed further at the level of specific ORF or position within ORF. Breadth was defined as the number of annotated unique rearrangements divided by the total number of unique productive rearrangements, and depth was defined as the summed frequency of the annotated unique rearrangements. Two-sided Wilcoxon rank-sum tests were applied when comparing TCR breadth between groups. The immuneACCESS repertoire file appears here via TCRdb, limited to in-frame rearrangements. These files lack a portion of the clones; in checked studies, under half of the deficit traces to unresolved V genes, and the cause of the others is not known. V, J and clone size were drawn from that table, and D and trimming were deduced from the DNA. This sample lists around 250,000 clones; 80% to 90% were detected once. Around 3% of the sample is held by the ten biggest clonotypes.

The CDR3, cysteine through phenylalanine, is 15 amino acids long. The CDR3 DNA has 45 bases and is translated from base 1. Here V drops 2 bases and J drops 2 bases, and the junction holds 4 bases not matched to any gene. CDR1 and CDR2 (MNHEY, SVGEGT) derive from the germline V gene. The sequences come from peripheral blood, collected in a trial of Ad26.COV2.S vaccine versus placebo. This receptor was taken from a person between 18 and 65 years old who received the Ad26.COV2.S COVID-19 vaccine or a placebo. The chain is made from TRBV6-2 or TRBV6-3 and TRBJ1-1; 8 central bases correspond to TRBD1. The CDR3 reads as follows: CASSYPQGVNTEAFF. In nucleotide form, the sequence is TGTGCCAGCAGTTACCCACAGGGGGTCAACACTGAAGCTTTCTTT.